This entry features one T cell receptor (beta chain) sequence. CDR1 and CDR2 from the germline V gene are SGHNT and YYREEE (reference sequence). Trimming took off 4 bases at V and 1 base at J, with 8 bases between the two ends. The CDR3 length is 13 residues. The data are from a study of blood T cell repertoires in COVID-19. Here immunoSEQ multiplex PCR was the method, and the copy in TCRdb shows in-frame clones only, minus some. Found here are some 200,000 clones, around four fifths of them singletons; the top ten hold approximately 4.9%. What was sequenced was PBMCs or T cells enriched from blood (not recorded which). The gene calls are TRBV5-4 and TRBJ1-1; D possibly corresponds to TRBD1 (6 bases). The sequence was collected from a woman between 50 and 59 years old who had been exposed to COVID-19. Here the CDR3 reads CASSDRRNTEAFF. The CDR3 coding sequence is TGTGCCAGCAGCGACAGGCGGAACACTGAAGCTTTCTTT.